The source of this TCR beta chain is a study of OX40 agonist ivuxolimab in advanced cancers. Overall study: The patients got ivuxolimab, which is an agonistic anti-OX40 (CD134) antibody. Study findings and constraints: What antigens the expanded peripheral T cells recognized was never established.

With baseline, cycle 4 day 1, and cycle 7 day 1 as timepoints, blood was sampled. The germline CDR1 and CDR2 sequences are LGHNA and YNFKEQ. This CDR3 comprises 13 residues. The ends lost 3 bases at V and 8 bases at J; junction bases unmatched: 6. Produced via immunoSEQ multiplex PCR; TCRdb's table is partial and in-frame only. The table lists 50,000 to 55,000 clones, approximately 84% of them singletons. This clone was seen a single time. The target antigen is unknown. V gene TRBV4-2 combines with J gene TRBJ1-1; 7 nucleotides line up with TRBD1. The sample consisted of CD4+ or CD8+ T cells sorted from blood, taken in a trial of the OX40 agonist ivuxolimab. The sequence was collected from an adult with an advanced solid tumor such as melanoma, head and neck, liver or kidney cancer. CDR3 sequence: CASSQETGREAFF. In nucleotides, the CDR3 is TGTGCCAGCAGCCAGGAGACAGGGCGAGAAGCTTTCTTT.